This TCR beta chain was captured by sequencing in a study of beta chain features in type 1 diabetes. The entirety of the isolated RNA underwent reverse transcription, so expressed TCRB transcripts were sequenced. Sequenced by immunoSEQ multiplex PCR; TCRdb stores in-frame clones only, minus some. Here the sample spans roughly 400,000 clones, 14% being singletons. V was trimmed by 3 bases and J by 1 base, leaving 1 base between them. CDR1 and CDR2 from the germline V gene are MGHRA and YSYEKL. The length of the CDR3 is 13 residues. Source material: naive CD4+ T cells from blood. V gene TRBV4-1 combines with J gene TRBJ2-6; D not resolved. The source is a man aged 25 to 40 in good health. Here the CDR3 reads CASSQSGANVLTF. CDR3 DNA: TGCGCCAGCAGCCAGTCTGGGGCCAACGTCCTGACTTTC.